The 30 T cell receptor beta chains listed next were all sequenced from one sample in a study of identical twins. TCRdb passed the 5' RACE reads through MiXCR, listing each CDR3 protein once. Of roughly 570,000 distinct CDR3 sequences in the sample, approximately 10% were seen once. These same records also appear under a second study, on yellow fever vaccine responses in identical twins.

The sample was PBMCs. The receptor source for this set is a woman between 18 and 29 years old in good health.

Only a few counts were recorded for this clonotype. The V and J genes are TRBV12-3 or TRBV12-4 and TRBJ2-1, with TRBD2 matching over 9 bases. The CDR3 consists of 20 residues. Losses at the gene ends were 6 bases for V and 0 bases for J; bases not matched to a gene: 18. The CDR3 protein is CASSFPPSPSGKSSYNEQFF. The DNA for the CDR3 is TGTGCCAGCAGCTTCCCCCCGTCCCCTAGCGGGAAGTCCTCCTACAATGAGCAGTTCTTC.

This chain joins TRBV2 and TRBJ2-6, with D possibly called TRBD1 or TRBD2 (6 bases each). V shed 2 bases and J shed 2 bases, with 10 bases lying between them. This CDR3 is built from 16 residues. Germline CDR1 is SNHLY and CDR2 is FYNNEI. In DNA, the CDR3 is TGTGCCAGCAGTGAATGGGGGGCCGCTGGGGCCAACGTCCTGACTTTC. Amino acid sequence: CASSEWGAAGANVLTF.

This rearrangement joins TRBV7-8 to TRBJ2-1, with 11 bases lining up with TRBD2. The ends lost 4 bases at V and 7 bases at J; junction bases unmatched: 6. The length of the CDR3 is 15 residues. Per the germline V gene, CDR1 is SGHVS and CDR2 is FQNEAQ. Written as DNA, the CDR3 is TGTGCCAGCAGCTCGGGACTAGCGGTGATAAATGAGCAGTTCTTC. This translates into CASSSGLAVINEQFF.

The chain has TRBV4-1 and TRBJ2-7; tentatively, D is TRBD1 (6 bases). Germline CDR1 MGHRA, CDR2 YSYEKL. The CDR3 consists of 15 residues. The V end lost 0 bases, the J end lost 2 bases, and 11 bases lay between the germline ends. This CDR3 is CASSQEEGVTYEQYF. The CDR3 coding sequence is TGCGCCAGCAGCCAAGAAGAGGGGGTCACCTACGAGCAGTACTTC.

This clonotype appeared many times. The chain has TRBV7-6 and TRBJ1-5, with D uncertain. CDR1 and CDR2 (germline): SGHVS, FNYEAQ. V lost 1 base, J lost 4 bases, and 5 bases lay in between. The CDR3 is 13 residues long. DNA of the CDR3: TGTGCCAGCAGCTTAGGAAGGAATCAGCCCCAGCATTTT. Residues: CASSLGRNQPQHF.

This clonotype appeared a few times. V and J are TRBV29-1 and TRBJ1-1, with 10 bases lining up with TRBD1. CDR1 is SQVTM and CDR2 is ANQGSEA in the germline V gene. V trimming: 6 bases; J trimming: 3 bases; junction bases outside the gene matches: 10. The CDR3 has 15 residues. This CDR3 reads CSVYSGQGIYTEAFF. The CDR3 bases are TGCAGCGTATACTCGGGACAGGGGATTTACACTGAAGCTTTCTTT.

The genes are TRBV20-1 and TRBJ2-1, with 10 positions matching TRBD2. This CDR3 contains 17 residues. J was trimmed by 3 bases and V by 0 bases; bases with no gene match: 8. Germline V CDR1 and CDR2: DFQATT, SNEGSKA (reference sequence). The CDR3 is CSARELASGGLYNEQFF. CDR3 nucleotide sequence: TGCAGTGCTAGAGAGTTGGCTAGCGGGGGACTCTACAATGAGCAGTTCTTC.

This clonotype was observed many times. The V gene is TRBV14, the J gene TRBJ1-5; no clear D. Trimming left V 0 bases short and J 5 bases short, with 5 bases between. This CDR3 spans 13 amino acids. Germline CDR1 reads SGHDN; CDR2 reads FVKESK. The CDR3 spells CASSQDGYQPQHF. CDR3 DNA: TGTGCCAGCAGCCAAGACGGGTATCAGCCCCAGCATTTT.

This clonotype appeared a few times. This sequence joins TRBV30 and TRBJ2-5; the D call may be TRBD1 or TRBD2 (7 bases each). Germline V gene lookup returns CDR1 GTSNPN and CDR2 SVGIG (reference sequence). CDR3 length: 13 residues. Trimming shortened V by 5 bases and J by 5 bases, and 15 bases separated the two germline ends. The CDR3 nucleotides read TGTGCCTGGGGGGGAGGGGGCTGGGAGACCCAGTACTTC. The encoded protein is CAWGGGGWETQYF. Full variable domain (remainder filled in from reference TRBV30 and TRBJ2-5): SQTIHQWPATLVQPVGSPLSLECTVEGTSNPNLYWYRQAAGRGLQLLFYSVGIGQISSEVPQNLSASRPQDRQFILSSKKLLLSDSGFYLCAWGGGGWETQYFGPGTRLLVL.

The CDR3 sequence is CSALGQYF. The CDR3 region has the DNA TGCAGTGCTTTGGGACAGTACTTC. The J gene is TRBJ2-4, the V gene TRBV20-1, with no clear D. CDR3 size: 8 residues. Between the trimmed V and J ends, which lost 5 bases and 13 bases, there was a span of 6 bases. Germline CDR1 is DFQATT and CDR2 is SNEGSKA (reference sequence).

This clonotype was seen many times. CDR3 in amino acids: CASSLPRTSGAQYEQYF. In DNA, the CDR3 is TGTGCCAGCAGTTTACCCCGGACTAGCGGGGCACAGTACGAGCAGTACTTC. The chain combines TRBV28 with TRBJ2-7, with TRBD2 matching 12 bases. The germline V gene encodes CDR1 MDHEN and CDR2 SYDVKM. The CDR3 has 17 residues. V was pared by 2 bases and J by 4 bases, with 9 bases of the junction left unmatched.

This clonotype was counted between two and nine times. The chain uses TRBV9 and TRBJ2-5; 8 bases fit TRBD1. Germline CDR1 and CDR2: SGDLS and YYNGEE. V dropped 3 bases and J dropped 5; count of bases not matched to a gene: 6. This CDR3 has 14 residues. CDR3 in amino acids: CASSDPGGKETQYF. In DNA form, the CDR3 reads TGTGCCAGCAGCGATCCAGGGGGCAAGGAGACCCAGTACTTC.

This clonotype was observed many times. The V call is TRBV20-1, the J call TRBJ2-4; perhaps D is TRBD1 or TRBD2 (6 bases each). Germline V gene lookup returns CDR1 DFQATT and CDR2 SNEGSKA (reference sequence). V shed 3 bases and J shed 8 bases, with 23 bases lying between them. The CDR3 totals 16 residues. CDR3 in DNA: TGCAGTGCTAGGGATTTTGGGGGGCGTCTGGAACACATTCAGTACTTC. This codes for CSARDFGGRLEHIQYF.

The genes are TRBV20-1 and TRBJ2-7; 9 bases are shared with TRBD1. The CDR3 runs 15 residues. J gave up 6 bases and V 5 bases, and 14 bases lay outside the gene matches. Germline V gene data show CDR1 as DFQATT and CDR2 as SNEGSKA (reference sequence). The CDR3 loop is CSARPPGQGRGEQYF. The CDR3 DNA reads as TGCAGTGCTCGTCCCCCGGGACAGGGTAGGGGCGAGCAGTACTTC.

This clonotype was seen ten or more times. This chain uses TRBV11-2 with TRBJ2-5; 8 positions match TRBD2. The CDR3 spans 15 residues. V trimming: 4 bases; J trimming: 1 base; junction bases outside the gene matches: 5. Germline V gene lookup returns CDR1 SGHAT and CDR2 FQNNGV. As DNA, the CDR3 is TGTGCCAGCAGCTCGAGGACTAGCCGCCAAGAGACCCAGTACTTC. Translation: CASSSRTSRQETQYF.

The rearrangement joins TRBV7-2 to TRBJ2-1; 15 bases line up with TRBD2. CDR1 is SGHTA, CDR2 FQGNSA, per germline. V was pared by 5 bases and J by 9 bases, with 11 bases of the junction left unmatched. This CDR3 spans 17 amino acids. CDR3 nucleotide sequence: TGTGCCAGCAGCCATCCCCCGGGACTAGCGGGAGGCGGTGAGCAGTTCTTC. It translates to CASSHPPGLAGGGEQFF.

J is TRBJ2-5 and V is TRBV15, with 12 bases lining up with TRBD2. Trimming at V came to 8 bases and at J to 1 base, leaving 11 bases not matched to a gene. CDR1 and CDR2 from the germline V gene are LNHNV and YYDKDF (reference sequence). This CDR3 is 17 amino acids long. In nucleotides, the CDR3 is TGTGCCACCGGCCGACTGGGGACTAGCGGGCCCCAAGAGACCCAGTACTTC. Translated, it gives CATGRLGTSGPQETQYF.

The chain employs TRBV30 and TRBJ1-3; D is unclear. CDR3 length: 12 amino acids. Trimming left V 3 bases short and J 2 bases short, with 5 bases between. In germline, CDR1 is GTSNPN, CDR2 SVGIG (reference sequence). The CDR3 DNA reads TGTGCCTGGAGCGGAACTGGAAACACCATATATTTT. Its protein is CAWSGTGNTIYF.

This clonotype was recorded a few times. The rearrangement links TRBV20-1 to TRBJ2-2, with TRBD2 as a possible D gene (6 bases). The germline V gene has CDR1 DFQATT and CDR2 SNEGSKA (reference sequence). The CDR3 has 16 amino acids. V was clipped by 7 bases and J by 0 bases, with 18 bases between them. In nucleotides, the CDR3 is TGCAGTGGGACTACAAGATTAGGGTCGAACACCGGGGAGCTGTTTTTT. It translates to CSGTTRLGSNTGELFF.

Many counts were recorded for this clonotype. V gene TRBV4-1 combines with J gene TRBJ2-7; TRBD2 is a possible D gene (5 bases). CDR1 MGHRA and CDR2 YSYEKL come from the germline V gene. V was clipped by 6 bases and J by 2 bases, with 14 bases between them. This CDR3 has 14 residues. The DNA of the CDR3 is TGCGCCAGCAGGCCGGTCACCGGGACCTACGAGCAGTACTTC. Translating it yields CASRPVTGTYEQYF.

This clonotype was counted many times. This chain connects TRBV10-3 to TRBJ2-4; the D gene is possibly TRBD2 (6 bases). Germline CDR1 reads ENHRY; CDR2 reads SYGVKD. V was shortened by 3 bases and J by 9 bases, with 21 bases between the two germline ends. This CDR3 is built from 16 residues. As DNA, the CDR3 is TGTGCCATCAGTGAACGTAGCGGAGTAGGGTCAGGCATTCAGTACTTC. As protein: CAISERSGVGSGIQYF.

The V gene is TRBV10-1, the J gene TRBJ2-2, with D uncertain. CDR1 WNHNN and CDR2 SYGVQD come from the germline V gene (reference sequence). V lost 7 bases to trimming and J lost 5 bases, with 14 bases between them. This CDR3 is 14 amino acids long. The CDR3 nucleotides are TGCGCCAGCACTCCGGGCCTCCAGACCGGGGAGCTGTTTTTT. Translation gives CASTPGLQTGELFF.

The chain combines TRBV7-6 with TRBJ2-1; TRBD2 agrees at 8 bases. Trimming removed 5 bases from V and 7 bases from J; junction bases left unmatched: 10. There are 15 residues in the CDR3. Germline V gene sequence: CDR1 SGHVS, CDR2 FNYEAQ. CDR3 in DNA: TGTGCCAGCAGCCTCTGGACTAGCCAAGGGAATGAGCAGTTCTTC. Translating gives CASSLWTSQGNEQFF.

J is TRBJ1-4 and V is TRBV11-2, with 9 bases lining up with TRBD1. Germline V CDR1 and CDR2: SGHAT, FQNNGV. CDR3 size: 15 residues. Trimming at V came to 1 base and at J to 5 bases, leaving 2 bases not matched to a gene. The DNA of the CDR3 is TGTGCCAGCAGCTTAGGGGGACAGGGAAATGAAAAACTGTTTTTT. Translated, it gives CASSLGGQGNEKLFF.

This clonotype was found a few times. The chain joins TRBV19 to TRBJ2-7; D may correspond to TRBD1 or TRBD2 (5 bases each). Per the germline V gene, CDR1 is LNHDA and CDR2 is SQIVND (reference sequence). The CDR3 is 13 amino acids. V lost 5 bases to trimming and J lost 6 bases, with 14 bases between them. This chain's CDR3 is CASSYRDPGEQYF. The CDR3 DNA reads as TGTGCCAGTAGTTACCGGGACCCCGGCGAGCAGTACTTC.

CDR3 DNA: TGCAGTGCTTCAAATCCCGGGGGGTCGAACACCGGGGAGCTGTTTTTT. Encoded protein: CSASNPGGSNTGELFF. The chain has TRBV20-1 and TRBJ2-2; 7 positions match TRBD2. This CDR3 contains 16 residues. Losses at the gene ends were 5 bases for V and 0 bases for J; bases not matched to a gene: 9. Germline CDR1 reads DFQATT; CDR2 reads SNEGSKA (reference sequence).

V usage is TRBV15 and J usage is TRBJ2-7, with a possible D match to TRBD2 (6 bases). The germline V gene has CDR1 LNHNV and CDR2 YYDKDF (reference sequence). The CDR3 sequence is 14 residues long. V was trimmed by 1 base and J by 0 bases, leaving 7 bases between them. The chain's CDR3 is CATSRGRDSYEQYF. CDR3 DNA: TGTGCCACCAGCAGAGGGAGGGACTCCTACGAGCAGTACTTC.

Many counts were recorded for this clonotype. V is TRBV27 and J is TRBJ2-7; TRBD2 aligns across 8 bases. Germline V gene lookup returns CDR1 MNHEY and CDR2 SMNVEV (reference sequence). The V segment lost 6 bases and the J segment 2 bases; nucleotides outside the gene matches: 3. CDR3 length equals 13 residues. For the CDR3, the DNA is TGTGCCAGCAGATCGCGGGAGGCCTACGAGCAGTACTTC. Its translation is CASRSREAYEQYF.

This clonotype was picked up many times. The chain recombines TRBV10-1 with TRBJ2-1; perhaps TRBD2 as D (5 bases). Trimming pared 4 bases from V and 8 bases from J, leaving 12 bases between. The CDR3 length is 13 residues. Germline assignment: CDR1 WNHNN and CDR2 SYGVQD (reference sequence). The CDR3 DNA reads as TGCGCCAGCAGTGGTCTGGAGGAGGATGAGCAGTTCTTC. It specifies CASSGLEEDEQFF.

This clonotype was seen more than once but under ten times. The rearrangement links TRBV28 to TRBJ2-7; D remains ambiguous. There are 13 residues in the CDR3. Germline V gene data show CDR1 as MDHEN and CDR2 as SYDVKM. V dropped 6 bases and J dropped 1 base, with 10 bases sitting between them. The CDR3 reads CASRQVSSYEQYF. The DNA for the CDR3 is TGTGCCAGCAGGCAGGTCTCTTCCTACGAGCAGTACTTC.